A selection of T cell receptor beta chains follows, all from one sample in a study of OX40 agonist ivuxolimab in advanced cancers. The assay was immunoSEQ multiplex PCR, and TCRdb's table has in-frame clones only and misses some. This sample yields about 71,000 clones, of which 90% to 95% are seen a single time; 15% to 18% belongs to the top ten. Specimen: CD4+ or CD8+ T cells sorted from blood, collected in a trial of the OX40 agonist ivuxolimab. The receptors shown here come from an adult with an advanced solid tumor such as melanoma, head and neck, liver or kidney cancer. Both conserved end residues are part of each CDR3. Each record gives: J gene, V gene, CDR3 protein.

TRBJ2-7,TRBV6-1,CASSEARRVRRTYEQYF
TRBJ1-3,TRBV19,CASSIEAGSGNTIYF
TRBJ2-7,TRBV27,CASSPRGTYEQYF
TRBJ2-7,TRBV4-1,CASGNGREDYEQYF
TRBJ1-5,TRBV27,CASSLSGVSNQPQHF
TRBJ2-7,TRBV7-2,CASSHSWASSSYEQYF
TRBJ2-1,TRBV5-1,CASSLREGSYNEQFF
TRBJ2-1,TRBV15,CATSRGREFYNEQFF
TRBJ2-7,TRBV5-4,CASSSDRTYEQYF
TRBJ2-1,TRBV7-2,CASGLGPYNEQFF
TRBJ2-7,TRBV4-3,CASSQDLSGGAYEQYF
TRBJ1-1,TRBV7-9,CASSPTTEAFF
TRBJ2-1,TRBV4-3,CASSQDGANEQFF
TRBJ1-1,TRBV5-1,CASAGTEAFF
TRBJ2-7,TRBV5-4,CASSLDRRYEQYF
TRBJ2-7,TRBV10-3,CAITDREDEQYF
TRBJ1-2,TRBV5-8,CASSSTGGRGYTF
TRBJ1-2,TRBV5-5,CASSLSPRTAVDYGYTF
TRBJ2-5,TRBV7-2,CASSLAEGGGETQYF
TRBJ2-7,TRBV7-9,CASSSGHSAYEQYF
TRBJ2-2,TRBV6-5,CASSYRSPTNTGELFF
TRBJ2-3,TRBV6-1,CASSGLASSSSTDTQYF
TRBJ2-3,TRBV5-6,CASSLAPDTQYF
TRBJ2-7,TRBV27,CAPRGLAGSYEQYF
TRBJ2-2,TRBV28,CASSSPDGSTGELFF